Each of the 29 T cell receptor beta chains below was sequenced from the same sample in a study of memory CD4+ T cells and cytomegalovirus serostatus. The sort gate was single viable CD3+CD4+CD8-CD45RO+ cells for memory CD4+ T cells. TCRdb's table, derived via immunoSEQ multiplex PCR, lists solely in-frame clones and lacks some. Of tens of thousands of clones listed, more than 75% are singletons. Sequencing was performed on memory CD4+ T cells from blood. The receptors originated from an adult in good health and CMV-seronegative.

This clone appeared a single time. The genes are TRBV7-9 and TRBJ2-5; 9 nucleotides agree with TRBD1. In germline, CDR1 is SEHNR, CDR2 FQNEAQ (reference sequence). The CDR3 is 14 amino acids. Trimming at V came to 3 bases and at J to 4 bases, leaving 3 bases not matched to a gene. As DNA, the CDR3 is TGTGCCAGCAGCTTCGGGACAGGGAGAGAGACCCAGTACTTC. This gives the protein CASSFGTGRETQYF. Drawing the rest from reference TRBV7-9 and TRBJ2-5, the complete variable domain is DTGVSQNPRHKITKRGQNVTFRCDPISEHNRLYWYRQTLGQGPEFLTYFQNEAQLEKSRLLSDRFSAERPKGSFSTLEIQRTEQGDSAMYLCASSFGTGRETQYFGPGTRLLVL.

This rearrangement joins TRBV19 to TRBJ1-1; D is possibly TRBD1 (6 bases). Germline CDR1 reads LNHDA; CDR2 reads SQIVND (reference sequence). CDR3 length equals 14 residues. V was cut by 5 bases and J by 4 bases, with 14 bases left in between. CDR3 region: CASSASQGFTEAFF. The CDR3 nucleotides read TGTGCCAGTAGTGCGTCTCAGGGGTTCACTGAAGCTTTCTTT.

This CDR3 is CASSLGHQGHAEAFF. The CDR3 nucleotides are TGCGCCAGCAGCTTGGGACATCAGGGCCACGCTGAAGCTTTCTTT. The V and J genes are TRBV5-1 and TRBJ1-1; possibly TRBD1 for D (5 bases). Germline assignment: CDR1 SGHRS and CDR2 YFSETQ. The CDR3 runs to 15 residues. V dropped 0 bases and J dropped 6 bases, with 15 bases sitting between them.

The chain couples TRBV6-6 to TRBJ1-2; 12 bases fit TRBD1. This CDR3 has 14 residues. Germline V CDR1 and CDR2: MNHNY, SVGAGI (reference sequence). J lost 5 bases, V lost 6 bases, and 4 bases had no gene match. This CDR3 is CASRGTGGRYGYTF. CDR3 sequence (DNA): TGTGCCAGCAGAGGGACAGGGGGCCGGTATGGCTACACCTTC.

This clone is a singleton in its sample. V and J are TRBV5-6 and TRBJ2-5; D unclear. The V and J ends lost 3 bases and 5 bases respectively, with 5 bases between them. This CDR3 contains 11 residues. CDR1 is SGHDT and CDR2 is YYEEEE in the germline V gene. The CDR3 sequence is CASSSGETQYF. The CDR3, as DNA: TGTGCCAGCAGCTCCGGGGAGACCCAGTACTTC.

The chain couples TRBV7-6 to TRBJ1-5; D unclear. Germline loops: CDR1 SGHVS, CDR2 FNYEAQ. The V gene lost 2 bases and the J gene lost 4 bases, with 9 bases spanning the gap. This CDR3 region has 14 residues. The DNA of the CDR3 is TGTGCCAGCAGCTTATTTTCCGGGAATCAGCCCCAGCATTTT. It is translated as CASSLFSGNQPQHF. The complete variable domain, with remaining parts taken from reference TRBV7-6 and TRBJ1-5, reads GAGVSQSPRYKVTKRGQDVALRCDPISGHVSLYWYRQALGQGPEFLTYFNYEAQQDKSGLPNDRFSAERPEGSISTLTIQRTEQRDSAMYRCASSLFSGNQPQHFGDGTRLSIL.

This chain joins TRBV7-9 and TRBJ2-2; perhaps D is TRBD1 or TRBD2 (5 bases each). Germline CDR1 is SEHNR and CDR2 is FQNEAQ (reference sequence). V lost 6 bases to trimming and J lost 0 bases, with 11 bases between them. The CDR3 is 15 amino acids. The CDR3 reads CASRGPPANTGELFF. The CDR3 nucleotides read TGTGCCAGCAGGGGACCTCCCGCGAACACCGGGGAGCTGTTTTTT.

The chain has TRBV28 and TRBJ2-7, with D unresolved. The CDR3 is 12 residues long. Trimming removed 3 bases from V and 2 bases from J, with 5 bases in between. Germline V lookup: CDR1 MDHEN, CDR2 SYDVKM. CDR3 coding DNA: TGTGCCAGCAGTTTCCCCACCTACGAGCAGTACTTC. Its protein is CASSFPTYEQYF.

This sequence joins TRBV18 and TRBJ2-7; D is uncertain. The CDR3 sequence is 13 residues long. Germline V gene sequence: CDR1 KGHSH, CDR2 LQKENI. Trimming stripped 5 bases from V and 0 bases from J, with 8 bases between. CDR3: CASSVSASYEQYF. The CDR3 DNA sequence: TGTGCCAGCTCAGTTTCGGCCTCCTACGAGCAGTACTTC.

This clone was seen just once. As DNA, the CDR3 is TGTGCCAGCAGCTTCCAGGACGAGCAGTACTTC. It is translated as CASSFQDEQYF. The rearrangement joins TRBV7-2 to TRBJ2-7; D gene uncertain. Trimming pared 3 bases from V and 5 bases from J, leaving 5 bases between. The CDR3 spans 11 residues. Germline-derived CDR1 and CDR2 are SGHTA and FQGNSA.

CDR3 nucleotides: TGTGCCAGCAGCTTAGGGGAGGGGACGGGGTCAGCCAAAAACATTCAGTACTTC. Translating gives CASSLGEGTGSAKNIQYF. The rearrangement uses TRBV7-2 and TRBJ2-4, with TRBD2 matching 7 bases. The junction had 9 bases not matched to a gene; V was cut back by 1 base and J by 0 bases. The CDR3 length is 18 residues. Germline V lookup: CDR1 SGHTA, CDR2 FQGNSA.

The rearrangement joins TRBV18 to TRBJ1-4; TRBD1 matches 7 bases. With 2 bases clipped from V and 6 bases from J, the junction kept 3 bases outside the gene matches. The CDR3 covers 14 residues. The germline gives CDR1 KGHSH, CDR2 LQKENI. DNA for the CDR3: TGTGCCAGCTCACCATCAGGGGGATATGAAAAACTGTTTTTT. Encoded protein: CASSPSGGYEKLFF.

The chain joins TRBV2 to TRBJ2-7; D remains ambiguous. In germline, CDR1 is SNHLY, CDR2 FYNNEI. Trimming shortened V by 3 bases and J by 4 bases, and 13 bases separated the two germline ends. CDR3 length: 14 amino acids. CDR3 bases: TGTGCCAGCAGTGATATCGTCAAGGGTTACGAGCAGTACTTC. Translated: CASSDIVKGYEQYF.

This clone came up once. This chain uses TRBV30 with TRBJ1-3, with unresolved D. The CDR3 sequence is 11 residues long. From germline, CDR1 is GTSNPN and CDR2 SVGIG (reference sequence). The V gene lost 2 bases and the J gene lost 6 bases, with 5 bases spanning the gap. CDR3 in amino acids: CAWSYENTIYF. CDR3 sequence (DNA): TGTGCCTGGAGTTACGAAAACACCATATATTTT.

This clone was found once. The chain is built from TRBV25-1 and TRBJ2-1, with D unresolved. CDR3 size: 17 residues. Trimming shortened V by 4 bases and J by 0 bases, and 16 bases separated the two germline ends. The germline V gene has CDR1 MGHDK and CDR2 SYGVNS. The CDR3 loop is CASSAPPGTRSYNEQFF. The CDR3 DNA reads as TGTGCCAGCAGTGCTCCGCCCGGTACTCGCTCCTACAATGAGCAGTTCTTC.

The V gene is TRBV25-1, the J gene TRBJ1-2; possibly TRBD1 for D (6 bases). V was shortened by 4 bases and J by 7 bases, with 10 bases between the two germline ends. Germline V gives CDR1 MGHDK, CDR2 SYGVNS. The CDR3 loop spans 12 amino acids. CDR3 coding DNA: TGTGCCAGCAGTGGGGGGGCGGGTGGCTACACCTTC. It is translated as CASSGGAGGYTF.

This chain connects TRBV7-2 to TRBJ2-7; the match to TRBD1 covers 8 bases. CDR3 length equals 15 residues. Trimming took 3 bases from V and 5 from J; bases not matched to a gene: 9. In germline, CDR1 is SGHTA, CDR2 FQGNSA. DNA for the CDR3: TGTGCCAGCAGCTTCCCAACAGGGGGTCGCAACGAGCAGTACTTC. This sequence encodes CASSFPTGGRNEQYF.

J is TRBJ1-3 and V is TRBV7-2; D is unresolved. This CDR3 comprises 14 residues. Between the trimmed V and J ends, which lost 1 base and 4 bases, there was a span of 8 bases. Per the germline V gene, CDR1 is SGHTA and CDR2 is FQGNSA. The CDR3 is CASSLDGVGNTIYF. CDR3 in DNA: TGTGCCAGCAGCTTAGACGGGGTCGGAAACACCATATATTTT. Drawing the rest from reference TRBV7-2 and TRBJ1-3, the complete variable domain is GAGVSQSPSNKVTEKGKDVELRCDPISGHTALYWYRQSLGQGLEFLIYFQGNSAPDKSGLPSDRFSAERTGGSVSTLTIQRTQQEDSAVYLCASSLDGVGNTIYFGEGSWLTVV.

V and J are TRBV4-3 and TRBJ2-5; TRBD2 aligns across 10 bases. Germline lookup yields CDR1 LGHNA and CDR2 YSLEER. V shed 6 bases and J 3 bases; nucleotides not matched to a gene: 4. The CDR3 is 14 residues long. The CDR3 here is CASSHGLAEETQYF. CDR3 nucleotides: TGCGCCAGCAGTCACGGACTAGCGGAAGAGACCCAGTACTTC.

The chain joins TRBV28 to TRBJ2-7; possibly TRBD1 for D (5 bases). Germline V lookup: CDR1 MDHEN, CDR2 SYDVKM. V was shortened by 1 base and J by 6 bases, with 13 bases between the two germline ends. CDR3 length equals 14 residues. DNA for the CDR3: TGTGCCAGCAGTTTATTGTCCAGGGCCGGCGAGCAGTACTTC. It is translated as CASSLLSRAGEQYF.

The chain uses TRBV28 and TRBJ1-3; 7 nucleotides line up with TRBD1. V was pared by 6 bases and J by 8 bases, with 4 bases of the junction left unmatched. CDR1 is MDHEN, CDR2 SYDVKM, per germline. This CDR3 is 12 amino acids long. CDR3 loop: CASRFRGDTIYF. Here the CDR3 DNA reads TGTGCCAGCAGATTCAGGGGGGACACCATATATTTT.

The CDR3 loop reads CASRQVSTDTQYF. CDR3 nucleotides: TGTGCCAGCAGACAGGTTAGCACAGATACGCAGTATTTT. This sequence joins TRBV6-1 and TRBJ2-3; perhaps TRBD1 as D (5 bases). Germline CDR1 reads MNHNS; CDR2 reads SASEGT. CDR3 length: 13 amino acids. V was clipped by 6 bases and J by 0 bases, with 7 bases between them.

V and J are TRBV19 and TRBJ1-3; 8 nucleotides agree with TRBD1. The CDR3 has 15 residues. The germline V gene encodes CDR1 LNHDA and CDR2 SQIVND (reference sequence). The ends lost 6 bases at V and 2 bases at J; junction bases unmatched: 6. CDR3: CASRAGQGAGNTIYF. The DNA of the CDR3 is TGTGCCAGTAGAGCCGGACAGGGTGCTGGAAACACCATATATTTT.

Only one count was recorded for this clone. This CDR3 is CASRTGRTNTGELFF. CDR3 sequence (DNA): TGTGCCAGCAGAACGGGACGGACGAACACCGGGGAGCTGTTTTTT. J is TRBJ2-2 and V is TRBV6-5; either TRBD1 or TRBD2 may supply D (5 bases each). The CDR3 spans 15 residues. Germline CDR1 MNHEY, CDR2 SVGAGI. The V end was cut by 6 bases, the J end by 0 bases, with 11 bases between.

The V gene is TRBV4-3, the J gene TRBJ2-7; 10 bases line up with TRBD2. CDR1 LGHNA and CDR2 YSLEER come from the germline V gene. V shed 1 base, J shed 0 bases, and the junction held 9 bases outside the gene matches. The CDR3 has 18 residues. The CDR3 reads CASSQAISGGLPSYEQYF. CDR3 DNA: TGCGCCAGCAGCCAAGCCATTAGCGGGGGGCTTCCCTCCTACGAGCAGTACTTC.

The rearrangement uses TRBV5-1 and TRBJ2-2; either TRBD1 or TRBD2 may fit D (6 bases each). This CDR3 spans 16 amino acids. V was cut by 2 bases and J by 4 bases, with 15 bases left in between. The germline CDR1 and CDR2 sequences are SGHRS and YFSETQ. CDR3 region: CASSFEQGSGTGELFF. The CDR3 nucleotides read TGCGCCAGCAGCTTCGAACAGGGTAGCGGCACCGGGGAGCTGTTTTTT. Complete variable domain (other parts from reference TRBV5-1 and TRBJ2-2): KAGVTQTPRYLIKTRGQQVTLSCSPISGHRSVSWYQQTPGQGLQFLFEYFSETQRNKGNFPGRFSGRQFSNSRSEMNVSTLELGDSALYLCASSFEQGSGTGELFFGEGSRLTVL.

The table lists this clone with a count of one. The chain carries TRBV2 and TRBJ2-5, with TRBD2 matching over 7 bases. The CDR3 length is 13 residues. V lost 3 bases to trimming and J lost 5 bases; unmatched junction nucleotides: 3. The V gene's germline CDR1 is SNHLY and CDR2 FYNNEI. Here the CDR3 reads CASSDRRGETQYF. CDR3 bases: TGTGCCAGCAGTGACAGGCGGGGGGAGACCCAGTACTTC.

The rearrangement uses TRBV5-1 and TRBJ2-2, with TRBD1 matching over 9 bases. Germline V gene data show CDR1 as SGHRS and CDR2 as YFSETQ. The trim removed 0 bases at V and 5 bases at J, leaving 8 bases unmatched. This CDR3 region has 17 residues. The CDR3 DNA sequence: TGCGCCAGCAGCTTGGCAGGGACAGGGAGTTGGACCGGGGAGCTGTTTTTT. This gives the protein CASSLAGTGSWTGELFF.

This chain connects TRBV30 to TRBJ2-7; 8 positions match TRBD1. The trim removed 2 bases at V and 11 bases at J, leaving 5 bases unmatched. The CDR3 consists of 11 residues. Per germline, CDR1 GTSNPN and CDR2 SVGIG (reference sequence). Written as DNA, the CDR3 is TGTGCCTGGAGTAGCCAGGACAGGGAGTACTTC. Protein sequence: CAWSSQDREYF. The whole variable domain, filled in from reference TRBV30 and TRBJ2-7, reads SQTIHQWPATLVQPVGSPLSLECTVEGTSNPNLYWYRQAAGRGLQLLFYSVGIGQISSEVPQNLSASRPQDRQFILSSKKLLLSDSGFYLCAWSSQDREYFGPGTRLTVT.